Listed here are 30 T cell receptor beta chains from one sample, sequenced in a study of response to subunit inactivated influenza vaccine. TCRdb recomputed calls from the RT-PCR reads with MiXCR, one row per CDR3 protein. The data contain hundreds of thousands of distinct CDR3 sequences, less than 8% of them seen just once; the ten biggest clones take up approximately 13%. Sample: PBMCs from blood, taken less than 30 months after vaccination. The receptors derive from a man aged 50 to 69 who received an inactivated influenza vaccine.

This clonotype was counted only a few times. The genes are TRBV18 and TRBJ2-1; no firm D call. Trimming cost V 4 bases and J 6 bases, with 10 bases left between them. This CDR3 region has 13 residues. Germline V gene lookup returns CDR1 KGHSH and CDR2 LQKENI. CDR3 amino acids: CASSRLDLNEQFF. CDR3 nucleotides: TGTGCCAGCTCACGACTGGACCTCAATGAGCAGTTCTTC.

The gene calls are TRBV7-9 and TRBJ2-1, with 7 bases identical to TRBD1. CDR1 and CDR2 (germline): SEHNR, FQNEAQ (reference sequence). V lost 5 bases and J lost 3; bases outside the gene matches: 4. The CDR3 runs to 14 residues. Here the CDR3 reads CASSTTGFYNEQFF. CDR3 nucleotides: TGTGCCAGCAGCACGACAGGGTTCTACAATGAGCAGTTCTTC.

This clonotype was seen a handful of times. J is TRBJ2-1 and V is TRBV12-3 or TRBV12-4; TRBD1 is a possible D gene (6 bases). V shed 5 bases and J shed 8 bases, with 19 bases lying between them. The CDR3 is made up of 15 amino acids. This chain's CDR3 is CASSPAGTPSHEQFF. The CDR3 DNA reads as TGTGCCAGCAGTCCAGCCGGGACACCTTCCCATGAGCAGTTCTTC.

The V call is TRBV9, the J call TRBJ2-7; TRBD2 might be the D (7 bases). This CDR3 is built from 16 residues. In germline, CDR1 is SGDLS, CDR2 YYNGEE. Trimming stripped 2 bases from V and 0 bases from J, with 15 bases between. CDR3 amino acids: CASSVGGAISSYEQYF. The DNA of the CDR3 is TGTGCCAGCAGCGTGGGGGGGGCTATTAGCTCCTACGAGCAGTACTTC.

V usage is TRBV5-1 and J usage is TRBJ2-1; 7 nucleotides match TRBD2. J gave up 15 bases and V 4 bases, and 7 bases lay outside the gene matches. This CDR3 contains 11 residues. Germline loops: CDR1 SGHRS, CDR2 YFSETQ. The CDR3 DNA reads TGCGCCAGCAGCCCAGATGGGGAGGGGTTCTTC. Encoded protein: CASSPDGEGFF.

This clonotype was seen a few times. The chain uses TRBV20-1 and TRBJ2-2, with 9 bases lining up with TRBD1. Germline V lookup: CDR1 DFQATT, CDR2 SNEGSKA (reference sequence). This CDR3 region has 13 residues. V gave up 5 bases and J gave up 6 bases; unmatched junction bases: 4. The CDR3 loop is CSARTGEAGELFF. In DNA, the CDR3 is TGCAGTGCTCGGACAGGGGAGGCCGGGGAGCTGTTTTTT.

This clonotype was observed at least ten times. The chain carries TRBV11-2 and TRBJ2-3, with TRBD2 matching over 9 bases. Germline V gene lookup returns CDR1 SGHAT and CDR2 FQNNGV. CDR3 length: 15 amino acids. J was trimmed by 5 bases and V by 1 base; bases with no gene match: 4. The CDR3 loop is CASSLGLAEGDTQYF. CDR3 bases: TGTGCCAGCAGCTTAGGACTAGCGGAAGGAGATACGCAGTATTTT.

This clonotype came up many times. CDR3 region: CASSQAMEVPGYTF. The CDR3 DNA reads TGTGCCAGCAGCCAAGCAATGGAGGTCCCGGGCTACACCTTC. The J gene is TRBJ1-2, the V gene TRBV3-1; D gene unclear. Per the germline V gene, CDR1 is LGHDT and CDR2 is YNNKEL (reference sequence). The ends were cut back, 1 base at V and 8 bases at J, with 14 bases in the middle. This CDR3 spans 14 amino acids.

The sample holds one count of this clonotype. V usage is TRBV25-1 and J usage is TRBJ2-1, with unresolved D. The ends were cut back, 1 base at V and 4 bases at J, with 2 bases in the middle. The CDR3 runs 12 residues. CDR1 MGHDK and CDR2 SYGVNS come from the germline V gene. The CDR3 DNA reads TGTGCCAGCAGTGAATTTTACAATGAGCAGTTCTTC. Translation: CASSEFYNEQFF.

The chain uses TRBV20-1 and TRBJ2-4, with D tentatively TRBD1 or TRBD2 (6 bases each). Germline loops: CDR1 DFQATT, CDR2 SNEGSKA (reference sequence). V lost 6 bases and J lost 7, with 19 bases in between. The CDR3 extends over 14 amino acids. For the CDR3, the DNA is TGCAGTGCGCGTGGTTGGGAAGGGGGGAACATTCAGTACTTC. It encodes CSARGWEGGNIQYF.

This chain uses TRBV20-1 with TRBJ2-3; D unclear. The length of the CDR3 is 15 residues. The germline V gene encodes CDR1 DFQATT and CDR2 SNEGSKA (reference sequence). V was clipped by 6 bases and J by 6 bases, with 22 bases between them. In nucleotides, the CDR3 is TGCAGTGCCTTAAATCTGGCTACTGCCAGGGATACGCAGTATTTT. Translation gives CSALNLATARDTQYF.

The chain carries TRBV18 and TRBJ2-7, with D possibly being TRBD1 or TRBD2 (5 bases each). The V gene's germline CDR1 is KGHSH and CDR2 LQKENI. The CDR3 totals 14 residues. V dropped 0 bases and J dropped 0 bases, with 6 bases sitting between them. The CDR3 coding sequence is TGTGCCAGCTCACCACCCGGGGCCTCCTACGAGCAGTACTTC. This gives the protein CASSPPGASYEQYF.

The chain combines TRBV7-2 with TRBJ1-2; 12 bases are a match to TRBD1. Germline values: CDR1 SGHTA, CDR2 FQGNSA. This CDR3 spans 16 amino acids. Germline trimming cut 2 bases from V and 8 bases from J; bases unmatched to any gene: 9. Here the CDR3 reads CASSLPPGQGAGGYTF. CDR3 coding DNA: TGTGCCAGCAGCTTACCCCCGGGACAGGGGGCGGGAGGCTACACCTTC.

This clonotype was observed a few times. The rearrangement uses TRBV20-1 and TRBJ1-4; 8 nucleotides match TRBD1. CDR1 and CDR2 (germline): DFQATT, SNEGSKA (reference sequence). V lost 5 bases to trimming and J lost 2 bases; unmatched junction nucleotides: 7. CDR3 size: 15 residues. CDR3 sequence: CSASGQGPTNEKLFF. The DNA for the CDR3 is TGCAGTGCTTCAGGACAGGGCCCCACTAATGAAAAACTGTTTTTT.

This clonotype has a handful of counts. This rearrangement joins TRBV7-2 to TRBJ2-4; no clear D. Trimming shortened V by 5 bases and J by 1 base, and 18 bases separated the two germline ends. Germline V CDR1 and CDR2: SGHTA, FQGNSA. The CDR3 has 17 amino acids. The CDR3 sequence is CASSPQSGPGAKNIQYF. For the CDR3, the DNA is TGTGCCAGCAGCCCCCAGTCGGGTCCCGGGGCCAAAAACATTCAGTACTTC.

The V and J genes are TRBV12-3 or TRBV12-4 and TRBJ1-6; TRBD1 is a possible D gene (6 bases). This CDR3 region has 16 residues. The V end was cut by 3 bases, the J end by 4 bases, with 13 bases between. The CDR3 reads CASSFHRDGYNSPLHF. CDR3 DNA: TGTGCCAGCAGTTTCCACAGGGACGGATATAATTCACCCCTCCACTTT.

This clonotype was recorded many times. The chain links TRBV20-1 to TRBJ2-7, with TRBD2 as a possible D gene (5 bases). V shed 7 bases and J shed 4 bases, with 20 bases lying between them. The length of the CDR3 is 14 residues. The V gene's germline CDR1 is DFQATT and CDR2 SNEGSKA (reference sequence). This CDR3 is CSGSDEGVGYEQYF. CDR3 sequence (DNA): TGCAGTGGCTCAGACGAGGGAGTAGGGTACGAGCAGTACTTC.

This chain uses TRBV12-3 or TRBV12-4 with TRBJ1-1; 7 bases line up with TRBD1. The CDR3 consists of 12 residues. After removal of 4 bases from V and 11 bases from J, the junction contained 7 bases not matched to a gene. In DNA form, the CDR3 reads TGTGCCAGCAGTTCCGACAGGGCGGCGGCTTTCTTT. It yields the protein CASSSDRAAAFF.

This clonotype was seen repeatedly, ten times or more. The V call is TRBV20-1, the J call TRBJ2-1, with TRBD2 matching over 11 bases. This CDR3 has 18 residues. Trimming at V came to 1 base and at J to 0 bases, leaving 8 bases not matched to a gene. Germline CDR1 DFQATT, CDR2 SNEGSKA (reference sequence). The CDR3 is CSARVLAGGLSSYNEQFF. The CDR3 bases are TGCAGTGCTAGAGTTCTAGCGGGGGGACTAAGCTCCTACAATGAGCAGTTCTTC.

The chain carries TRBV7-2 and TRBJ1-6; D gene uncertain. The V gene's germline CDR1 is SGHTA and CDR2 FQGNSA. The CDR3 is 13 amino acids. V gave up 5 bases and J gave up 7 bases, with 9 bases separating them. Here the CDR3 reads CASSPTQNSPLHF. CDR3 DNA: TGTGCCAGCAGCCCGACACAGAATTCACCCCTCCACTTT.

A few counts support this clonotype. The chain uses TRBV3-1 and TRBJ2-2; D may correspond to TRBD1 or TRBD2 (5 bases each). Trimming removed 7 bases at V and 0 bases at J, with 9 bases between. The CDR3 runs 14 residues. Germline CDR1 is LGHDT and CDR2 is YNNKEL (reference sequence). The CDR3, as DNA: TGTGCCAGCATACGGGGCCCGAACACCGGGGAGCTGTTTTTT. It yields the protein CASIRGPNTGELFF.

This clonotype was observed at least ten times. The CDR3 region is CASSQDGGTFQYF. In DNA form, the CDR3 reads TGCGCCAGCAGCCAAGACGGGGGGACTTTTCAGTACTTC. The chain recombines TRBV5-1 with TRBJ2-7, with 7 bases identical to TRBD2. With V trimmed by 4 bases and J by 10 bases, 11 bases remained unmatched. Looked up from germline, CDR1 is SGHRS and CDR2 is YFSETQ. The CDR3 is made up of 13 amino acids.

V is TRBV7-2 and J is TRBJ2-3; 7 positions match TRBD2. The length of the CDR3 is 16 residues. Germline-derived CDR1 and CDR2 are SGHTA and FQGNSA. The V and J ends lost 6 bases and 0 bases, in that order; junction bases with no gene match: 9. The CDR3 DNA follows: TGTGCCAGCAGTTCAGGACTAGAGAGAAGCACAGATACGCAGTATTTT. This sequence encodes CASSSGLERSTDTQYF.

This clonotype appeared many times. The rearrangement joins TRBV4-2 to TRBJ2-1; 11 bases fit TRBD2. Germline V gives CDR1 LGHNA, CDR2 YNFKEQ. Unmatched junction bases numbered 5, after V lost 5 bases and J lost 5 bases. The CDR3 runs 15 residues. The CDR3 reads CASSKLAGGNNEQFF. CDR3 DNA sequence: TGTGCCAGCAGCAAGCTAGCGGGAGGAAACAATGAGCAGTTCTTC.

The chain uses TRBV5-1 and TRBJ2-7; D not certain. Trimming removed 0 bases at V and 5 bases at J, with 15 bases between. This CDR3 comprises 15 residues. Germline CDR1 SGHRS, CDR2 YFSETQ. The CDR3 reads CASSLEGKVADEQYF. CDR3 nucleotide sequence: TGCGCCAGCAGCTTGGAAGGGAAGGTCGCCGACGAGCAGTACTTC.

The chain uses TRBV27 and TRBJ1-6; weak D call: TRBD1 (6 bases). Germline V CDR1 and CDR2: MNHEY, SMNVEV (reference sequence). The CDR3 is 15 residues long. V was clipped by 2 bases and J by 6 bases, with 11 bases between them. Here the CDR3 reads CASSLRGRGNSPLHF. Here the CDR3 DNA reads TGTGCCAGCAGTTTAAGAGGCAGGGGTAATTCACCCCTCCACTTT.

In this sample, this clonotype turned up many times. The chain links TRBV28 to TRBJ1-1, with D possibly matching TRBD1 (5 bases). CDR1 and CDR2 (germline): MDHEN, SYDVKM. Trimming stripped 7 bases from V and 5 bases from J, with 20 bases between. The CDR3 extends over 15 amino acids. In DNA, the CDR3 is TGTGCCAGCACCATACCTCGCGGGGGTCGGACTGAAGCTTTCTTT. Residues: CASTIPRGGRTEAFF.

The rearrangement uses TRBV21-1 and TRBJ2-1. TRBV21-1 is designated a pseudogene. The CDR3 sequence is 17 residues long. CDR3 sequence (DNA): TGTGCCAGCAGCAAAAACGTTTATTCGAGCTCCTACAATGAGCAGTTCTTC. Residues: CASSKNVYSSSYNEQFF.

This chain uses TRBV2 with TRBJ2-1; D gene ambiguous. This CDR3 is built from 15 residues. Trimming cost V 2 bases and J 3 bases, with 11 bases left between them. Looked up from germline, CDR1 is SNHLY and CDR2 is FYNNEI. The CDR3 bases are TGTGCCAGCAGTGAATCGACAATACGCTACAATGAGCAGTTCTTC. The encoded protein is CASSESTIRYNEQFF. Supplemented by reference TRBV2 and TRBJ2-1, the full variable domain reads EPEVTQTPSHQVTQMGQEVILRCVPISNHLYFYWYRQILGQKVEFLVSFYNNEISEKSEIFDDQFSVERPDGSNFTLKIRSTKLEDSAMYFCASSESTIRYNEQFFGPGTRLTVL.

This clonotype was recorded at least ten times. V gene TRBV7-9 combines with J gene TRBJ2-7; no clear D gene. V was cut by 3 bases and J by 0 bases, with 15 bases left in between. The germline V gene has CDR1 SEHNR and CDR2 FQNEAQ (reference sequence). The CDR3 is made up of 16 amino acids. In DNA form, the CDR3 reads TGTGCCAGCAGCTTGGGGTTGGGCAGGTTCTCCTACGAGCAGTACTTC. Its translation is CASSLGLGRFSYEQYF.